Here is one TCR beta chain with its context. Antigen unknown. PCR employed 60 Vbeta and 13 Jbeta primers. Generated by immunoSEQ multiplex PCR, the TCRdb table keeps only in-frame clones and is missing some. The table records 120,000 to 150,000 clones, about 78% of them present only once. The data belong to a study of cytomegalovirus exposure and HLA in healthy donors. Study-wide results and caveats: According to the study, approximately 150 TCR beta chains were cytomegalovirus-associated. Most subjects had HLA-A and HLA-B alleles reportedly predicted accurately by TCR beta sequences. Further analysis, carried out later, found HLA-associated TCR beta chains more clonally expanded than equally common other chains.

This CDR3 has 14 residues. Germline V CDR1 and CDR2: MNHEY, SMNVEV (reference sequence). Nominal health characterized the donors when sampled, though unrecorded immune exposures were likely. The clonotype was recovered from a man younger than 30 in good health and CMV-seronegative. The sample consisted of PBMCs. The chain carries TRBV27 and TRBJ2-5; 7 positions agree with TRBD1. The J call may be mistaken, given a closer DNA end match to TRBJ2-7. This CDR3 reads CASNPRDSPYEQYF. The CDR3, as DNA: TGTGCCAGCAACCCGAGGGACAGCCCCTACGAGCAGTACTTC.